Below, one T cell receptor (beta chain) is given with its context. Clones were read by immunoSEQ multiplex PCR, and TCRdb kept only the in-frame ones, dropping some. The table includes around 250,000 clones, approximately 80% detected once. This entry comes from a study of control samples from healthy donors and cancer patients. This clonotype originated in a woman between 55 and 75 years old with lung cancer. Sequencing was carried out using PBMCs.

Here the CDR3 DNA reads TGTGCCACCAGCAGGGGGGAGGGCAATGGCTACACCTTC. Translated, it gives CATSRGEGNGYTF. The chain has TRBV15 and TRBJ1-2; D may be TRBD1 (5 bases). Germline V CDR1 and CDR2: LNHNV, YYDKDF (reference sequence). Deletions cut 3 bases from V and 6 bases from J, with 11 bases between. CDR3 length: 13 amino acids.